The T cell receptor beta chain described here comes from a study of naive CD8 T cells in extremely preterm neonates. Study-level background: Abstract and methods disagree on adult ages: 25-50 versus 20-50 years. Findings of the study overall: Shared CDR3 nucleotide sequences: preterm over 2.5%, term approximately 0.4%, children 0.025% to 0.035%, adults 0.01%. Preterm neonate repertoires were significantly less rich by iChao1 than others.

Turning to this clone: Its antigen is undetermined.

Here immunoSEQ multiplex PCR was the method, and the copy in TCRdb shows in-frame clones only, minus some. The profile shows 5,500 to 7,000 clones, approximately 96% of them singletons. Germline CDR1 is SQVTM and CDR2 is ANQGSEA. The CDR3 runs to 14 residues. The V segment lost 1 base and the J segment 3 bases; nucleotides outside the gene matches: 5. Sequencing was carried out using naive CD8+ T cells from blood. The chain couples TRBV29-1 to TRBJ2-7, with 8 bases matching TRBD1. This TCR was sampled from a human donor in good health. CDR3 loop: CSVEAGQGGYEQYF. CDR3 bases: TGCAGCGTTGAAGCCGGACAGGGCGGCTACGAGCAGTACTTC.